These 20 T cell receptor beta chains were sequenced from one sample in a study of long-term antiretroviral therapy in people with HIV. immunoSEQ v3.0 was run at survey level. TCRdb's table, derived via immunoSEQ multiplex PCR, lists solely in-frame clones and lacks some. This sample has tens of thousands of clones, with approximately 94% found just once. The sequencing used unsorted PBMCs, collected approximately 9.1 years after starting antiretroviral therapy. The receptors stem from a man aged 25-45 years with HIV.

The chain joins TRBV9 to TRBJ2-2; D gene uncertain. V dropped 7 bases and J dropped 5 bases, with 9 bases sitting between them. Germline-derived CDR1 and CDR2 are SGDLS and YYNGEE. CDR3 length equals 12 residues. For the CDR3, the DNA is TGTGCCAGCGCCGACGGTACCGGGGAGCTGTTTTTT. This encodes CASADGTGELFF. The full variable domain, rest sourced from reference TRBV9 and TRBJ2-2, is DSGVTQTPKHLITATGQRVTLRCSPRSGDLSVYWYQQSLDQGLQFLIQYYNGEERAKGNILERFSAQQFPDLHSELNLSSLELGDSALYFCASADGTGELFFGEGSRLTVL.

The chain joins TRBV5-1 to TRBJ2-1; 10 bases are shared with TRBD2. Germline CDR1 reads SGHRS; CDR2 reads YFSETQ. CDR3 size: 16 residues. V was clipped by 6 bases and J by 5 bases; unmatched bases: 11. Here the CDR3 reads CASTYQRGGTHNEQFF. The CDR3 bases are TGCGCCAGCACCTATCAGCGGGGGGGAACCCACAATGAGCAGTTCTTC.

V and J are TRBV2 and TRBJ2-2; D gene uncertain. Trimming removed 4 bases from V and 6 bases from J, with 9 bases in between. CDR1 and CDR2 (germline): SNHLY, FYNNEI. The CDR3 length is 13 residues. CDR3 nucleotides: TGTGCCAGCAGTGTCGAGTCAGCCGGGGAGCTGTTTTTT. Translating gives CASSVESAGELFF.

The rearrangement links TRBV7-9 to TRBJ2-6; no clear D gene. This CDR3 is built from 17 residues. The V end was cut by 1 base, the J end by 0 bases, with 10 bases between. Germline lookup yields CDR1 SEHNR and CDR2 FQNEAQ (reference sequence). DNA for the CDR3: TGTGCCAGCAGCTTAGTCGCAGTCGACTCTGGGGCCAACGTCCTGACTTTC. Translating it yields CASSLVAVDSGANVLTF.

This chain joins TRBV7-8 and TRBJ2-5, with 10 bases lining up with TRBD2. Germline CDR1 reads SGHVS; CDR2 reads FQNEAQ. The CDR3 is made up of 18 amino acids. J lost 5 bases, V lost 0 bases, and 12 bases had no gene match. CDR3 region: CASSLAVSGGAILETQYF. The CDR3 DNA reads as TGTGCCAGCAGCTTAGCGGTCAGCGGGGGGGCAATATTGGAGACCCAGTACTTC.

The CDR3 protein is CASSLRGRDQPQHF. DNA for the CDR3: TGTGCCAGCAGCTTGAGAGGTCGGGATCAGCCCCAGCATTTT. The gene calls are TRBV5-5 and TRBJ1-5; no reliable D call. Between the trimmed V and J ends, which lost 1 base and 5 bases, there was a span of 10 bases. In germline, CDR1 is SGHKS, CDR2 YYEKEE (reference sequence). CDR3 size: 14 residues.

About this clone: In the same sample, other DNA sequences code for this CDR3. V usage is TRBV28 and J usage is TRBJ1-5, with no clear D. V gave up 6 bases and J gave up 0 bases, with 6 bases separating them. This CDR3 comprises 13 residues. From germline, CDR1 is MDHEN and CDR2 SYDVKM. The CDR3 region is CASRGSSNQPQHF. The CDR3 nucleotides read TGTGCCAGCAGAGGGTCTAGCAATCAGCCCCAGCATTTT.

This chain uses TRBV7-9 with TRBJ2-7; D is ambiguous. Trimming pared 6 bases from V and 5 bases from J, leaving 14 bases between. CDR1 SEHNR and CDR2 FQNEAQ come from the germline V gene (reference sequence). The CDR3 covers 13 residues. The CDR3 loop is CASSSQGGNEQYF. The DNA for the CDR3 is TGTGCCAGCAGTTCTCAAGGTGGGAACGAGCAGTACTTC.

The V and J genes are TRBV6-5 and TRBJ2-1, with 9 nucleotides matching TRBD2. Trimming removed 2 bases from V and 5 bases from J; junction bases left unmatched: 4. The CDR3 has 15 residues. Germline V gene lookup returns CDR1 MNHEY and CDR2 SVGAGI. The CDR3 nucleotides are TGTGCCAGCAGTTACGGCGGGGGGGCGAACAATGAGCAGTTCTTC. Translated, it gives CASSYGGGANNEQFF.

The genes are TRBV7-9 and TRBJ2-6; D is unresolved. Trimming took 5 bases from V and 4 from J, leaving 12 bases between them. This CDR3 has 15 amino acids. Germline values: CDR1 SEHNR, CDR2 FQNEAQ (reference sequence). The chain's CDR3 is CASSETPSGANVLTF. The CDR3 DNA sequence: TGTGCCAGCAGCGAGACCCCGTCAGGGGCCAACGTCCTGACTTTC.

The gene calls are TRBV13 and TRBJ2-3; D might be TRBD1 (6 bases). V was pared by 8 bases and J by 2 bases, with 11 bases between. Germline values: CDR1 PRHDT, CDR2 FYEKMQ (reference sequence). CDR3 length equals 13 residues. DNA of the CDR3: TGTGCCAGCTGTAGGGGGAACACAGATACGCAGTATTTT. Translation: CASCRGNTDTQYF. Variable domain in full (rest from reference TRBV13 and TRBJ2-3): AAGVIQSPRHLIKEKRETATLKCYPIPRHDTVYWYQQGPGQDPQFLISFYEKMQSDKGSIPDRFSAQQFSDYHSELNMSSLELGDSALYFCASCRGNTDTQYFGPGTRLTVL.

For the CDR3, the DNA is TGTGCCTCACGGGACTCTGGAAACACCATATATTTT. This codes for CASRDSGNTIYF. The chain carries TRBV9 and TRBJ1-3; D gene uncertain. V was shortened by 10 bases and J by 0 bases, with 8 bases between the two germline ends. Looked up from germline, CDR1 is SGDLS and CDR2 is YYNGEE. CDR3 length: 12 residues.

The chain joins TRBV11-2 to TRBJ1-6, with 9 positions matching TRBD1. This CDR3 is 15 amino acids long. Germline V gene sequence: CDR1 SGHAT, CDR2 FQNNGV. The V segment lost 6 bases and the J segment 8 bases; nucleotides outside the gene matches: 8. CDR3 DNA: TGTGCCAGCAGAAAACAGGGGGCGAAGGATTCACCCCTCCACTTT. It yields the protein CASRKQGAKDSPLHF.

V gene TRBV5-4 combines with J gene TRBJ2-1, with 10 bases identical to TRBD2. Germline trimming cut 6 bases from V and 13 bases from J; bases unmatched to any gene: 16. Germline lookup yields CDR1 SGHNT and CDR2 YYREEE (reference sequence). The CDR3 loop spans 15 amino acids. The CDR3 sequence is CASIASLAGGGGQFF. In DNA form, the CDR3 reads TGTGCCAGCATCGCCTCCTTAGCGGGGGGCGGGGGACAGTTCTTC.

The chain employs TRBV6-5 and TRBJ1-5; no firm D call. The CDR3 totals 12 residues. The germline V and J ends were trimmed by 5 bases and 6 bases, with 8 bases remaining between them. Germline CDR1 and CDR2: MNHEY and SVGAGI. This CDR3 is CASSDLGQPQHF. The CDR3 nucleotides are TGTGCCAGCAGTGACTTGGGTCAGCCCCAGCATTTT.

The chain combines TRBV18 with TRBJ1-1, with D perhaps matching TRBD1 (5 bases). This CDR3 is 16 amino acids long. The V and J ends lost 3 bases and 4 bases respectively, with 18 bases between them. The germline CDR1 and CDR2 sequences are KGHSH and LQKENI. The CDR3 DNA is TGTGCCAGCTCACCCCTTTGGGGCAGGGCGAGCACTGAAGCTTTCTTT. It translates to CASSPLWGRASTEAFF.

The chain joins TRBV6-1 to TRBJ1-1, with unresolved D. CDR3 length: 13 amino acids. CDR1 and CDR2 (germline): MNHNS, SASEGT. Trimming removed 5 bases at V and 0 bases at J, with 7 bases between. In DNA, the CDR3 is TGTGCCAGCAGTACCGGAATGAACACTGAAGCTTTCTTT. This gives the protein CASSTGMNTEAFF.

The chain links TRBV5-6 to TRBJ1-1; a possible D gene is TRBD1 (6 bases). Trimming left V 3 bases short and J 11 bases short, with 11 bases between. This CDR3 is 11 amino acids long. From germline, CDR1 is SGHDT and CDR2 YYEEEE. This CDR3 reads CASSSGGAAFF. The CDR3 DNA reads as TGTGCCAGCAGCTCTGGGGGCGCCGCTTTCTTT.

CDR3 DNA sequence: TGTGCCAGCGGCCCAAAGGGAAGTCTTTACGAGCAGTACGTC. Translation gives CASGPKGSLYEQYV. The genes are TRBV2 and TRBJ2-7; D call uncertain. The CDR3 consists of 14 residues. V dropped 8 bases and J dropped 4 bases, with 18 bases sitting between them. Germline CDR1 is SNHLY and CDR2 is FYNNEI.

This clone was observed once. DNA of the CDR3: TGTGCCAGCAGTTCTACTAGCGGGGGGGTTGAGACCCAGTACTTC. Residues: CASSSTSGGVETQYF. This sequence joins TRBV28 and TRBJ2-5, with 13 bases that match TRBD2. Germline lookup yields CDR1 MDHEN and CDR2 SYDVKM. The junction had 4 bases not matched to a gene; V was cut back by 4 bases and J by 5 bases. CDR3 length: 15 residues.